The subject of this entry is one T cell receptor (beta chain). The antigen remains undetermined. The ends were cut back, 5 bases at V and 4 bases at J, with 15 bases in the middle. CDR1 and CDR2 from the germline V gene are SNHLY and FYNNEI. This CDR3 comprises 14 residues. The data derive from a study of OX40 agonist ivuxolimab in advanced cancers. At the level of the study: While on treatment, patients had intravenous ivuxolimab at 0.01 to 10 mg/kg every 2 weeks. Eligibility rules accepted prior anti-PD-1, anti-PD-L1 or anti-CTLA-4 therapy, and around 38% had some.

The data were produced by immunoSEQ multiplex PCR, yet TCRdb's version contains in-frame clones alone and is incomplete. In the table there are under 100,000 clones, 75% to 90% of which are singletons. Study-wide results and caveats: Among some nonresponders, normalized T-cell clonal expansion was also low. Specificity for antigen went undetermined in the expanded peripheral T cells.

This TCR derives from an adult with an advanced solid tumor such as melanoma, head and neck, liver or kidney cancer. V gene TRBV2 combines with J gene TRBJ2-7, with D tentatively TRBD2 (6 bases). Sequences were derived from CD4+ or CD8+ T cells sorted from blood, sampled in a trial of the OX40 agonist ivuxolimab. The CDR3 sequence is CASSPLAIRYEQYF. The DNA for the CDR3 is TGTGCCAGCAGTCCTCTAGCGATCCGGTACGAGCAGTACTTC.